What follows are 22 T cell receptor beta chains derived from one specimen sequenced in a study of T cell responses to AZD1222 COVID-19 vaccine. The data were produced by immunoSEQ multiplex PCR, yet TCRdb's version contains in-frame clones alone and is incomplete. The sample shows about 180,000 clones, 85% to 90% of them seen only once. Sequenced material: peripheral blood, taken on day 0 of AZD1222 vaccination. The origin of the receptors is an adult in good health.

The gene calls are TRBV12-5 and TRBJ1-5, with 9 bases identical to TRBD1. Germline V lookup: CDR1 LGHNT, CDR2 FRNRAP. The CDR3 loop spans 14 amino acids. V shed 6 bases and J 4 bases; nucleotides not matched to a gene: 4. The CDR3 here is CASGRQGGNQPQHF. Written as DNA, the CDR3 is TGTGCTAGTGGGCGACAGGGGGGTAATCAGCCCCAGCATTTT.

The chain recombines TRBV30 with TRBJ1-4, with D possibly TRBD1 on 6 matching bases. Trimming took off 5 bases at V and 7 bases at J, with 17 bases between the two ends. This CDR3 has 14 amino acids. Germline assignment: CDR1 GTSNPN and CDR2 SVGIG (reference sequence). The CDR3 protein is CAWGDWTASEKLFF. The CDR3 DNA reads TGTGCCTGGGGCGATTGGACAGCTTCTGAAAAACTGTTTTTT. The full variable domain, rest sourced from reference TRBV30 and TRBJ1-4, is SQTIHQWPATLVQPVGSPLSLECTVEGTSNPNLYWYRQAAGRGLQLLFYSVGIGQISSEVPQNLSASRPQDRQFILSSKKLLLSDSGFYLCAWGDWTASEKLFFGSGTQLSVL.

This chain connects TRBV7-3 to TRBJ1-2, with 9 positions matching TRBD1. This CDR3 comprises 13 residues. Germline V CDR1 and CDR2: SGHTA, FQGTGA. V dropped 4 bases and J dropped 7; count of bases not matched to a gene: 4. In DNA form, the CDR3 reads TGTGCCAGCAGCTACACAGGGGGCCGTGGCTACACCTTC. This codes for CASSYTGGRGYTF. Combining the CDR3 with reference TRBV7-3 and TRBJ1-2 gives the whole variable domain GAGVSQTPSNKVTEKGKYVELRCDPISGHTALYWYRQSLGQGPEFLIYFQGTGAADDSGLPNDRFFAVRPEGSVSTLKIQRTERGDSAVYLCASSYTGGRGYTFGSGTRLTVV.

V and J are TRBV2 and TRBJ2-7; D remains ambiguous. Per the germline V gene, CDR1 is SNHLY and CDR2 is FYNNEI. This CDR3 has 14 amino acids. The V end was cut by 5 bases, the J end by 2 bases, with 13 bases between. The CDR3 loop reads CASSWTGPPYEQYF. CDR3 in DNA: TGTGCCAGCAGTTGGACCGGGCCACCCTACGAGCAGTACTTC. Full variable domain (rest looked up from reference TRBV2 and TRBJ2-7): EPEVTQTPSHQVTQMGQEVILRCVPISNHLYFYWYRQILGQKVEFLVSFYNNEISEKSEIFDDQFSVERPDGSNFTLKIRSTKLEDSAMYFCASSWTGPPYEQYFGPGTRLTVT.

This clone was observed once. The V and J genes are TRBV4-1 and TRBJ1-6; no definite D call. The length of the CDR3 is 16 residues. V was shortened by 2 bases and J by 5 bases, with 13 bases between the two germline ends. The V gene's germline CDR1 is MGHRA and CDR2 YSYEKL. CDR3: CASSQHSKGDNSPLHF. In DNA, the CDR3 is TGCGCCAGCAGCCAACACTCCAAAGGAGATAATTCACCCCTCCACTTT.

This clone has a handful of counts. This chain uses TRBV18 with TRBJ1-1; a weak D match, TRBD1 (5 bases). V was pared by 4 bases and J by 1 base, with 7 bases between. The germline gives CDR1 KGHSH, CDR2 LQKENI. CDR3 length: 13 amino acids. The CDR3 sequence is CASSQGTNTEAFF. The CDR3 nucleotides read TGTGCCAGCTCACAGGGGACGAACACTGAAGCTTTCTTT. Full variable domain (outside the CDR3, taken from reference TRBV18 and TRBJ1-1): NAGVMQNPRHLVRRRGQEARLRCSPMKGHSHVYWYRQLPEEGLKFMVYLQKENIIDESGMPKERFSAEFPKEGPSILRIQQVVRGDSAAYFCASSQGTNTEAFFGQGTRLTVV.

The rearrangement uses TRBV12-3 or TRBV12-4 and TRBJ1-1; a weak D match, TRBD1 (6 bases). The CDR3 length is 13 residues. The V gene lost 4 bases and the J gene lost 5 bases, with 11 bases spanning the gap. The DNA of the CDR3 is TGTGCCAGCAGTTCAGGGGTTGGGACTGAAGCTTTCTTT. Translating gives CASSSGVGTEAFF.

The V call is TRBV6-5, the J call TRBJ1-1; D unresolved. The CDR3 spans 12 residues. With 6 bases removed from V and 1 base from J, the gap between germline ends came to 6 bases. Looked up from germline, CDR1 is MNHEY and CDR2 is SVGAGI. CDR3 in amino acids: CASSGGNTEAFF. CDR3 sequence (DNA): TGTGCCAGCAGCGGAGGGAACACTGAAGCTTTCTTT.

V gene TRBV11-2 combines with J gene TRBJ1-6; 10 bases align to TRBD1. Germline lookup yields CDR1 SGHAT and CDR2 FQNNGV. J lost 7 bases, V lost 2 bases, and 2 bases had no gene match. This CDR3 is 15 amino acids long. CDR3 sequence: CASSLTGQGNSPLHF. The CDR3 coding sequence is TGTGCCAGCAGCTTAACGGGACAGGGGAATTCACCCCTCCACTTT. Supplemented by reference TRBV11-2 and TRBJ1-6, the full variable domain reads EAGVAQSPRYKIIEKRQSVAFWCNPISGHATLYWYQQILGQGPKLLIQFQNNGVVDDSQLPKDRFSAERLKGVDSTLKIQPAKLEDSAVYLCASSLTGQGNSPLHFGNGTRLTVT.

V usage is TRBV2 and J usage is TRBJ2-7, with 12 bases fitting TRBD2. Germline V gene lookup returns CDR1 SNHLY and CDR2 FYNNEI. The CDR3 has 16 residues. After removal of 4 bases from V and 2 bases from J, the junction contained 6 bases not matched to a gene. The CDR3 spells CASSVSSGRGPYEQYF. As DNA, the CDR3 is TGTGCCAGCAGTGTATCTAGCGGGAGGGGCCCCTACGAGCAGTACTTC.

This clone turned up a few times. V usage is TRBV4-1 and J usage is TRBJ2-7; 7 bases fit TRBD1. V gave up 0 bases and J gave up 6 bases; unmatched junction bases: 8. Looked up from germline, CDR1 is MGHRA and CDR2 is YSYEKL. This CDR3 region has 15 residues. The CDR3 coding sequence is TGCGCCAGCAGCCAAGAAGGAGGCAGGGGGAGCGAGCAGTACTTC. The encoded protein is CASSQEGGRGSEQYF.

V is TRBV9 and J is TRBJ2-1; 9 bases agree with TRBD2. Germline assignment: CDR1 SGDLS and CDR2 YYNGEE. CDR3 length equals 21 residues. After removal of 3 bases from V and 0 bases from J, the junction contained 19 bases not matched to a gene. The DNA of the CDR3 is TGTGCCAGCAGCGGCCCTCTGCGGCGGGGGGGCGCCTCCAGCTCCTACAATGAGCAGTTCTTC. Protein product: CASSGPLRRGGASSSYNEQFF.

The chain recombines TRBV5-8 with TRBJ2-1; D remains unclear. The V gene's germline CDR1 is SGHTS and CDR2 YDEGEE. The CDR3 has 13 residues. Trimming took off 6 bases at V and 4 bases at J, with 11 bases between the two ends. CDR3: CASTLYTYNEQFF. Here the CDR3 DNA reads TGTGCCAGCACCCTTTACACGTACAATGAGCAGTTCTTC.

The chain combines TRBV3-1 (or the pseudogene TRBV3-2) with TRBJ1-5; D is ambiguous. Germline lookup yields CDR1 LGHDT and CDR2 YNNKEL (reference sequence). This CDR3 comprises 15 residues. The V end was cut by 1 base, the J end by 6 bases, with 13 bases between. Here the CDR3 reads CASSQGTGVAQPQHF. The CDR3 DNA is TGTGCCAGCAGCCAAGGGACTGGGGTTGCTCAGCCCCAGCATTTT.

The chain employs TRBV6-5 and TRBJ1-3; D gene unclear. The CDR3 is 14 amino acids. V lost 6 bases and J 2 bases, leaving 11 bases between the germline ends. The germline CDR1 and CDR2 sequences are MNHEY and SVGAGI. In DNA form, the CDR3 reads TGTGCCAGCAGCTCCCAGGTTCCTGGAAACACCATATATTTT. As protein: CASSSQVPGNTIYF.

This chain uses TRBV28 with TRBJ1-6; D is possibly TRBD1 (6 bases). The CDR3 has 15 residues. Per the germline V gene, CDR1 is MDHEN and CDR2 is SYDVKM. The V end lost 7 bases, the J end lost 3 bases, and 13 bases lay between the germline ends. In nucleotides, the CDR3 is TGTGCCAGCAAAGCCGGGACATACTATAATTCACCCCTCCACTTT. It codes for CASKAGTYYNSPLHF.

The J gene is TRBJ1-4, the V gene TRBV6-5; no firm D call. CDR3 length: 15 amino acids. The germline V gene has CDR1 MNHEY and CDR2 SVGAGI. Trimming shortened V by 0 bases and J by 0 bases, and 5 bases separated the two germline ends. The CDR3 reads CASSYSQTTNEKLFF. CDR3 nucleotides: TGTGCCAGCAGTTACTCCCAAACAACTAATGAAAAACTGTTTTTT.

The chain links TRBV5-4 to TRBJ2-5, with TRBD1 as a possible D gene (7 bases). There are 15 residues in the CDR3. V shed 1 base and J shed 5 bases, with 15 bases lying between them. Germline V lookup: CDR1 SGHNT, CDR2 YYREEE (reference sequence). This chain's CDR3 is CASSLRGLARETQYF. CDR3 nucleotide sequence: TGTGCCAGCAGCTTGAGGGGGCTAGCGAGGGAGACCCAGTACTTC.

Here the CDR3 reads CASSSDVLSTEAFF. In DNA form, the CDR3 reads TGCGCCAGCAGCTCGGACGTCCTGTCCACTGAAGCTTTCTTT. The gene calls are TRBV5-1 and TRBJ1-1; D not certain. Germline assignment: CDR1 SGHRS and CDR2 YFSETQ. The CDR3 runs 14 residues. The V end was cut by 3 bases, the J end by 4 bases, with 13 bases between.

The rearrangement joins TRBV7-2 to TRBJ2-7; no clear D gene. Between the trimmed V and J ends, which lost 3 bases and 1 base, there was a span of 7 bases. This CDR3 is 13 amino acids long. CDR1 is SGHTA and CDR2 is FQGNSA in the germline V gene. The CDR3: CASSLQFSYEQYF. The CDR3 nucleotides are TGTGCCAGCAGCTTGCAGTTTTCCTACGAGCAGTACTTC. The whole variable domain, filled in from reference TRBV7-2 and TRBJ2-7, reads GAGVSQSPSNKVTEKGKDVELRCDPISGHTALYWYRQSLGQGLEFLIYFQGNSAPDKSGLPSDRFSAERTGGSVSTLTIQRTQQEDSAVYLCASSLQFSYEQYFGPGTRLTVT.

The chain links TRBV19 to TRBJ2-1; TRBD2 aligns across 9 bases. CDR3 length: 16 residues. Germline V gene data show CDR1 as LNHDA and CDR2 as SQIVND (reference sequence). The V segment lost 7 bases and the J segment 4 bases; nucleotides outside the gene matches: 11. The CDR3 here is CASTRVGAGGYNEQFF. In DNA form, the CDR3 reads TGTGCCAGTACCAGGGTGGGAGCGGGGGGTTACAATGAGCAGTTCTTC.

V gene TRBV19 combines with J gene TRBJ2-1; D gene unclear. V dropped 3 bases and J dropped 6 bases, with 12 bases sitting between them. Germline lookup yields CDR1 LNHDA and CDR2 SQIVND (reference sequence). The CDR3 has 14 residues. The CDR3 sequence: CASSIVTKGNEQFF. In DNA form, the CDR3 reads TGTGCCAGTAGTATCGTGACGAAAGGCAATGAGCAGTTCTTC. Looking up the rest from reference TRBV19 and TRBJ2-1 gives the full variable domain: DGGITQSPKYLFRKEGQNVTLSCEQNLNHDAMYWYRQDPGQGLRLIYYSQIVNDFQKGDIAEGYSVSREKKESFPLTVTSAQKNPTAFYLCASSIVTKGNEQFFGPGTRLTVL.